One and the same sample provided the 22 T cell receptor beta chains below, sequenced in a study of liver allograft versus peripheral blood T cells. About the research overall: Recipients' peripheral blood supplied the T cell receptor repertoires against which those in transplanted livers were compared.

TCRdb passed the reads through MiXCR, listing each CDR3 protein once. The sample consists of 2,800 or so distinct CDR3 sequences, around 17% of them appearing once. These receptors were collected from a human patient who had a liver transplant. Some T cells may be transferred from the graft donor.

This clonotype is deemed medium-sized (0.01 to 0.1%). The V call is TRBV7-9, the J call TRBJ1-4; D possibly corresponds to TRBD1 (5 bases). Deletions cut 3 bases from V and 4 bases from J, with 15 bases between. CDR3 length: 16 amino acids. CDR1 SEHNR and CDR2 FQNEAQ come from the germline V gene (reference sequence). The CDR3 coding sequence is TGTGCCAGCAGCTTGACCCGGGACGGAATTAATGAAAAACTGTTTTTT. It codes for CASSLTRDGINEKLFF.

In this sample, this clonotype is medium-sized. The rearrangement links TRBV19 to TRBJ1-1; 10 bases are a match to TRBD1. V gave up 5 bases and J gave up 2 bases; unmatched junction bases: 5. CDR1 and CDR2 from the germline V gene are LNHDA and SQIVND (reference sequence). The CDR3 totals 15 residues. The CDR3 nucleotides are TGTGCCAGTAGTCTTCGACAGGGGGCCAACACTGAAGCTTTCTTT. Its translation: CASSLRQGANTEAFF. Filled out from reference TRBV19 and TRBJ1-1, the complete variable domain reads DGGITQSPKYLFRKEGQNVTLSCEQNLNHDAMYWYRQDPGQGLRLIYYSQIVNDFQKGDIAEGYSVSREKKESFPLTVTSAQKNPTAFYLCASSLRQGANTEAFFGQGTRLTVV.

By its share, this clonotype is medium-sized (0.01 to 0.1%). The chain carries TRBV6-1 and TRBJ1-1; D gene ambiguous. The CDR3 sequence is 12 residues long. From germline, CDR1 is MNHNS and CDR2 SASEGT. With 5 bases removed from V and 0 bases from J, the gap between germline ends came to 4 bases. CDR3 amino acids: CASSPLNTEAFF. The CDR3 coding sequence is TGTGCCAGCAGTCCCCTGAACACTGAAGCTTTCTTT.

In its sample, this clonotype ranks as medium-sized. DNA of the CDR3: TGTGCCAGCTCACTTGGCGGGAGTTACAATGAGCAGTTCTTC. Protein product: CASSLGGSYNEQFF. The rearrangement joins TRBV18 to TRBJ2-1, with 7 bases lining up with TRBD2. CDR3 size: 14 residues. The V gene end was trimmed by 4 bases and the J gene end by 4 bases; junction bases not matched to a gene: 4. Germline V gene lookup returns CDR1 KGHSH and CDR2 LQKENI.

The gene calls are TRBV27 and TRBJ2-3; 12 nucleotides align to TRBD1. Trimming removed 4 bases from V and 6 bases from J; junction bases left unmatched: 11. Germline V gene data show CDR1 as MNHEY and CDR2 as SMNVEV (reference sequence). The length of the CDR3 is 17 residues. The CDR3 bases are TGTGCCAGCAGTTCACCGGGACAGGGGGCGGCTGTTGATACGCAGTATTTT. Translation gives CASSSPGQGAAVDTQYF.

In its sample, this clonotype is medium-sized (0.01 to 0.1%). The chain employs TRBV6-1 and TRBJ1-3; no reliable D call. V was shortened by 3 bases and J by 3 bases, with 9 bases between the two germline ends. This CDR3 region has 14 residues. Germline V CDR1 and CDR2: MNHNS, SASEGT. The CDR3 DNA follows: TGTGCCAGCAGTGATGGGTCAATTGGAAACACCATATATTTT. Translated, it gives CASSDGSIGNTIYF.

Judged by abundance, this clonotype is medium-sized. This chain joins TRBV29-1 and TRBJ1-2, with 9 bases aligning to TRBD1. With 0 bases clipped from V and 2 bases from J, the junction kept 4 bases outside the gene matches. This CDR3 contains 15 residues. CDR1 SQVTM and CDR2 ANQGSEA come from the germline V gene. The CDR3 loop reads CSVEEWGQGNYGYTF. The CDR3 DNA sequence: TGCAGCGTTGAAGAGTGGGGACAGGGAAACTATGGCTACACCTTC.

This clonotype is medium-sized by share. The J gene is TRBJ1-1, the V gene TRBV6-1, with TRBD1 as a possible D gene (6 bases). Germline CDR1 reads MNHNS; CDR2 reads SASEGT. The CDR3 is made up of 13 amino acids. The germline V and J ends were trimmed by 3 bases and 10 bases, with 15 bases remaining between them. DNA for the CDR3: TGTGCCAGCAGTGAGGGGGCGGGGTGGGTAGCTTTCTTT. Amino acids: CASSEGAGWVAFF.

This clonotype has only one observation. A much larger clone differs by one base, so this may be a read error. J is TRBJ2-5 and V is TRBV19, with D maybe TRBD2 (5 bases). In germline, CDR1 is LNHDA, CDR2 SQIVND (reference sequence). CDR3 length: 13 amino acids. CDR3 sequence (DNA): TGTGCCAGTAGTATTACCCCCGGGGAGACCCGGTACTTC. This translates into CASSITPGETRYF.

A note on this clonotype: The final CDR3 position lacks the conserved phenylalanine or tryptophan, pointing to a likely read error. The rearrangement links TRBV7-9 to TRBJ1-6, with D uncertain. CDR1 is SEHNR and CDR2 is FQNEAQ in the germline V gene (reference sequence). This CDR3 comprises 16 residues. The V end lost 1 base, the J end lost 1 base, and 8 bases lay between the germline ends. CDR3 region: CASSLDTRSYNSPLHY. The CDR3 bases are TGTGCCAGCAGCTTAGATACCAGATCCTATAATTCACCCCTCCACTAT.

This clonotype has at least ten counts. The chain couples TRBV5-6 to TRBJ2-7; D gene unclear. This CDR3 has 13 residues. CDR1 SGHDT and CDR2 YYEEEE come from the germline V gene. V lost 0 bases and J 5 bases, leaving 9 bases between the germline ends. CDR3 DNA sequence: TGTGCCAGCAGCTTGGTACGGATCCACGAGCAGTACTTC. Protein product: CASSLVRIHEQYF.

By proportion, this clonotype is medium-sized (0.01 to 0.1%). The chain couples TRBV6-5 to TRBJ2-2, with no clear D. Germline V gene lookup returns CDR1 MNHEY and CDR2 SVGAGI. V was pared by 0 bases and J by 7 bases, with 3 bases between. The CDR3 sequence is 12 residues long. CDR3 nucleotide sequence: TGTGCCAGCAGTTACTCCGGCGGGGAGCTGTTTTTT. This translates into CASSYSGGELFF.

Sample share makes this clonotype medium-sized. The genes are TRBV27 and TRBJ2-2; D uncertain. CDR1 MNHEY and CDR2 SMNVEV come from the germline V gene (reference sequence). Trimming cost V 4 bases and J 6 bases, with 6 bases left between them. This CDR3 is 12 amino acids long. The chain's CDR3 is CASSSPAGELFF. The CDR3 nucleotides are TGTGCCAGCAGTTCCCCCGCCGGGGAGCTGTTTTTT.

This clonotype qualifies as medium-sized. The chain joins TRBV11-1 to TRBJ2-1; D is unclear. V lost 2 bases to trimming and J lost 3 bases, with 17 bases between them. Per germline, CDR1 SGHAT and CDR2 FQDESV (reference sequence). The CDR3 contains 17 residues. CDR3 DNA sequence: TGTGCCAGCAGCTTAAGGTTGTCCTACGGCCTCTACAATGAGCAGTTCTTC. Translation: CASSLRLSYGLYNEQFF.

This clonotype has only one observation. The rearrangement joins TRBV14 to TRBJ2-7; D is undetermined. Germline V lookup: CDR1 SGHDN, CDR2 FVKESK. This CDR3 has 15 residues. Trimming removed 1 base at V and 3 bases at J, with 13 bases between. The CDR3 nucleotides read TGTGCCAGCAGCCAAGCAACCTCCGTGTTCTACGAGCAGTACTTC. Amino acids: CASSQATSVFYEQYF.

This clonotype is categorized as medium-sized (0.01 to 0.1%). The rearrangement joins TRBV6-5 to TRBJ2-7; 7 nucleotides agree with TRBD2. Germline V gene lookup returns CDR1 MNHEY and CDR2 SVGAGI. This CDR3 is built from 14 residues. Germline trimming cut 5 bases from V and 4 bases from J; bases unmatched to any gene: 8. CDR3 sequence reads: CASSTSAFSYEQYF. As DNA, the CDR3 is TGTGCCAGCAGTACTAGCGCGTTTTCTTACGAGCAGTACTTC.

This clonotype qualifies as medium-sized. V gene TRBV6-6 combines with J gene TRBJ2-7; no clear D gene. Germline loops: CDR1 MNHNY, CDR2 SVGAGI (reference sequence). V was pared by 8 bases and J by 0 bases, with 8 bases between. The CDR3 is 12 amino acids. CDR3 region: CASVDYSYEQYF. The CDR3 bases are TGTGCCAGCGTGGATTACTCCTACGAGCAGTACTTC.

In its sample, this clonotype was seen many times. The V gene is TRBV5-4, the J gene TRBJ1-5; D is perhaps TRBD1 (5 bases). V lost 4 bases and J 4 bases, leaving 9 bases between the germline ends. The CDR3 loop spans 13 amino acids. CDR1 and CDR2 (germline): SGHNT, YYREEE (reference sequence). CDR3 sequence: CASSLDSNQPQHF. DNA of the CDR3: TGTGCCAGCAGCCTTGACAGTAATCAGCCCCAGCATTTT.

This clonotype is termed medium-sized. The gene calls are TRBV24-1 and TRBJ2-6; no clear D gene. The germline V and J ends were trimmed by 7 bases and 0 bases, with 3 bases remaining between them. The CDR3 has 13 amino acids. Germline-derived CDR1 and CDR2 are KGHDR and SFDVKD. The CDR3 sequence: CATRDSGANVLTF. The CDR3 bases are TGTGCCACCAGGGACTCTGGGGCCAACGTCCTGACTTTC.

This clonotype is labeled as medium-sized. The chain joins TRBV27 to TRBJ2-1; no clear D gene. The V gene lost 2 bases and the J gene lost 8 bases, with 10 bases spanning the gap. The V gene's germline CDR1 is MNHEY and CDR2 SMNVEV (reference sequence). The CDR3 runs 13 residues. The CDR3 DNA reads TGTGCCAGCAGTTTAGGTGGGATCGATGAGCAGTTCTTC. It codes for CASSLGGIDEQFF.

This clonotype is medium-sized by share. The chain carries TRBV6-2 or TRBV6-3 and TRBJ1-1, with D possibly TRBD1 on 6 matching bases. V was shortened by 6 bases and J by 6 bases, with 17 bases between the two germline ends. The CDR3 extends over 14 amino acids. Germline assignment: CDR1 MNHEY and CDR2 SVGEGT. The CDR3 reads CASRGHKGVAEAFF. The CDR3 DNA reads as TGTGCCAGCAGGGGACACAAAGGGGTTGCTGAAGCTTTCTTT.

This clonotype is medium-sized. The CDR3 sequence: CASSFHRSGETGELFF. CDR3 nucleotides: TGTGCCAGCAGCTTCCACAGAAGCGGGGAAACCGGGGAGCTGTTTTTT. The genes are TRBV7-9 and TRBJ2-2; 7 nucleotides line up with TRBD2. The CDR3 runs to 16 residues. V gave up 3 bases and J gave up 5 bases; unmatched junction bases: 9. Germline V gene data show CDR1 as SEHNR and CDR2 as FQNEAQ (reference sequence). The whole variable domain, filled in from reference TRBV7-9 and TRBJ2-2, reads DTGVSQNPRHKITKRGQNVTFRCDPISEHNRLYWYRQTLGQGPEFLTYFQNEAQLEKSRLLSDRFSAERPKGSFSTLEIQRTEQGDSAMYLCASSFHRSGETGELFFGEGSRLTVL.